Given below is one TCR beta chain in context. It lacks a known antigen. No per-base quality is available; no much larger clone lies one base away. Each collaborating institution followed its own protocols to collect whole blood in K2EDTA tubes. Collaborator samples were shipped for TCRbeta analysis as frozen whole blood, isolated PBMCs, or DNA extracted from either sample type. The sample originates from a study of blood T cell repertoires in COVID-19 (dated by TCRdb to 2018 to 2020). Regarding the complete study: Samples from collaborators originated in the United States, Italy and Spain and spanned both the acute and convalescent phases of COVID-19. The prospective study material was composed of cDNA or gDNA derived from T cells, B-cell-depleted T cells, or PBMCs. Deeply sampled blood TCRbeta repertoires from subjects exposed to, actively infected with, or recovered from COVID-19 were included in the dataset. A freely available public database, intended as a resource for researchers studying the immune response to SARS-CoV-2, is where the repertoires were released. The samples were drawn from two sources: the first 160 participants of the ongoing ImmuneRACE study, and over 1,000 subjects contributed by 6 global collaborators. Sample metadata almost always included a de-identified subject ID, COVID-19 status, age in years and sex. Where HLA class I and class II types were available, the types were taken from metadata supplied by the sample provider, not from assay-based typing. The full study reports these points: The amount of clinical and demographic metadata varied by source and participant and was provided uncurated.

TCRbeta CDR3 regions were amplified from genomic DNA using the immunoSEQ Assay, a bias-controlled multiplex PCR. From the authors' description of their analysis: Within the assay, amplification of reference gene primers was used to estimate how many nucleated cells each sample contained. To quantify the absolute abundance of each unique TCRbeta CDR3 rearrangement, sequence reads were collapsed and filtered. For each sample, productive Simpson clonality was calculated as the square root of Simpson's diversity index over productive rearrangements. TCRdb holds this immuneACCESS table with in-frame rearrangements only. Some clones are missing; in checked studies, unresolved V genes explain under half, and the rest has no known cause. That table gives V, J and clone size, and the DNA gave D and trimming. This sample lists 180,000 or so clones; 85% to 90% were detected once. Around 0.63% of the sample goes to the ten largest clones.

Cut back by 3 bases and 4 bases, the V and J ends lie 13 bases apart. Inclusive of the bounding cysteine and phenylalanine, the CDR3 is 14 residues long. Only CDR3 DNA remains: 42 bases, in frame from the first base. CDR1 SGDLS and CDR2 YYNGEE are derived from the germline V gene. Material for sequencing was peripheral blood. The chain is assembled from TRBV9 and TRBJ2-5; TRBD2 is a possible D gene, resting on 5 matching bases. The clonotype comes from a man in his fifties with acute or convalescent COVID-19. The encoded CDR3 is CASSDPGLGETQYF. The sequence in DNA is TGTGCCAGCAGCGACCCGGGGTTAGGAGAGACCCAGTACTTC.